Shown below are 2 T cell receptor beta chains from a single sample sequenced in a study of blood T cell repertoires in COVID-19. TCRdb's copy holds only in-frame clones and misses some; the assay was immunoSEQ multiplex PCR. Of 85,000 to 100,000 clones in the sample, 80% were seen once. Sequencing was done on a sample of peripheral blood. The receptor source for this set is a man aged 45-65 years who had recovered from COVID-19.

The V and J genes are TRBV27 and TRBJ1-1; D not certain. Germline CDR1 reads MNHEY; CDR2 reads SMNVEV (reference sequence). V was cut by 3 bases and J by 6 bases, with 11 bases left in between. CDR3 length equals 13 residues. CDR3 nucleotides: TGTGCCAGCAGTTTCCGACCGAGGGCTGAAGCTTTCTTT. This translates into CASSFRPRAEAFF.

This chain connects TRBV5-6 to TRBJ1-1; 11 bases align to TRBD1. CDR3 size: 18 residues. Germline V gene data show CDR1 as SGHDT and CDR2 as YYEEEE. The V and J ends lost 3 bases and 6 bases, in that order; junction bases with no gene match: 16. The CDR3 sequence is CASSSPLDRGPRLAEAFF. The CDR3 DNA follows: TGTGCCAGCAGCTCCCCTCTGGACAGGGGGCCCAGGCTCGCTGAAGCTTTCTTT.